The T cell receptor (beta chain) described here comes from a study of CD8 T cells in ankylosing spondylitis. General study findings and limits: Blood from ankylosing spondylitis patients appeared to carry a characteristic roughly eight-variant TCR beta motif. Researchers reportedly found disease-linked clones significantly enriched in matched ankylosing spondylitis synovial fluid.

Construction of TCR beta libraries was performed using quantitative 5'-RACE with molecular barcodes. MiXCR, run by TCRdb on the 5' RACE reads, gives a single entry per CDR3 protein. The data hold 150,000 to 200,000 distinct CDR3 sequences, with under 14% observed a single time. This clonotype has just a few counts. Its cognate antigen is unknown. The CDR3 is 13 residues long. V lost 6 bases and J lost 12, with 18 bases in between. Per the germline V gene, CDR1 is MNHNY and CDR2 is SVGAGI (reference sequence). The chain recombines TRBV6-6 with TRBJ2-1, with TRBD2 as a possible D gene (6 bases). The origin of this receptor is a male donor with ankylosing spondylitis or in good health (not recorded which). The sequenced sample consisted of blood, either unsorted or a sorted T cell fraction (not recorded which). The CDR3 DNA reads TGTGCCAGCAGCCCGGGACTTACCTATGGGCAGTTCTTC. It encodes CASSPGLTYGQFF.